The TCR beta chain under discussion was sequenced for a study of blood T cell repertoires in COVID-19. The ends were cut back, 0 bases at V and 7 bases at J, with 7 bases in the middle. CDR3 length equals 13 residues. CDR1 and CDR2 from the germline V gene are SGHTA and FQGTGA. Generated by immunoSEQ multiplex PCR, the TCRdb table keeps only in-frame clones and is missing some. The sample holds 200,000 to 250,000 clones; less than 90% are singletons and the top ten take around 2.2%. This chain uses TRBV7-3 with TRBJ1-5; D might be TRBD1 (6 bases). The sample was peripheral blood. This receptor was taken from a woman aged 45 to 65 with acute or convalescent COVID-19. The CDR3 protein is CASSLTGGQPQHF. The CDR3 DNA sequence: TGTGCCAGCAGCTTAACAGGGGGACAGCCCCAGCATTTT.